Included here is one T cell receptor beta chain sequence, with context. Its matching antigen is unknown. The PCR employed 60 Vbeta primers together with 13 Jbeta primers. Produced via immunoSEQ multiplex PCR; TCRdb's table is partial and in-frame only. This table has 100,000 to 150,000 clones, about 78% appearing once. These data originate in a study of cytomegalovirus exposure and HLA in healthy donors. The germline V gene has CDR1 MNHNS and CDR2 SASEGT. The length of the CDR3 is 14 residues. V lost 6 bases, J lost 6 bases, and 8 bases stayed unmatched. The study's findings and limits: The authors judged a highly shared variant cluster likely a sequencing artifact. Association of a missense DCLRE1C variant with TCR beta V- and J-gene trimming was reported in a later analysis. The CMV antigen specificity of a few CMV-associated chains was confirmed through in vitro analysis.

The sequence was collected from a female donor in good health and CMV-seronegative. The sample comprised PBMCs. The chain couples TRBV6-1 to TRBJ2-7; 10 bases match TRBD1. The DNA of the CDR3 is TGTGCCAGCAGCCGGGACAGGGGCGTCGTCGAGCAGTACTTC. Residues: CASSRDRGVVEQYF.